This TCR beta chain comes out of a study of blood T cell repertoires in COVID-19. Overall study context: Material from acute and convalescent COVID-19 was sourced from the United States, Italy and Spain. Sources were T cells, B-cell-depleted T cells, or PBMCs; the material itself was cDNA or gDNA.

The authors' processing: Reference gene primer amplification yielded estimated nucleated cell counts. Only in-frame clones appear in the TCRdb table, and some are missing; sequencing was by immunoSEQ multiplex PCR. V and J calls and clone size are given by that table; D and trimming were obtained from the DNA. The sample carries about 81,000 clones, 89% recorded once. V lost 3 bases and J lost 8, with 16 bases in between. The CDR3 is 13 amino acids. From germline, CDR1 is DFQATT and CDR2 SNEGSKA (reference sequence). The rearrangement joins TRBV20-1 to TRBJ1-1; D is undetermined. The receptor was isolated from a man between 65 and 85 years old with active or convalescent COVID-19. Source material: peripheral blood. In DNA, the CDR3 is TGCAGTGCTAGTGCCGGGTTTTGGGTAGAAGCTTTCTTT. Its translation: CSASAGFWVEAFF.